Following are 21 T cell receptor beta chains from one sample sequenced in a study of blood T cell repertoires in COVID-19 (dated by TCRdb to 2020 to 2021). Receptors were amplified or captured by the immunoSEQ multiplex PCR assay. TCRdb carries this immuneACCESS record with in-frame sequences only. Its versions omit some clonotypes, under half of them owing to an unresolved V gene in the studies checked, with the rest unexplained. Present in this sample are approximately 300,000 clones, around 86% of which were seen just once. Under 11% of the sample is taken by the ten largest. The sample taken for sequencing was PBMCs or T cells enriched from blood (not recorded which). Receptors were obtained from a woman under 30 who had recovered from COVID-19.

This rearrangement joins TRBV5-1 to TRBJ2-7, with D tentatively TRBD1 (6 bases). Germline lookup yields CDR1 SGHRS and CDR2 YFSETQ. The CDR3 is 16 residues long. Trimming removed 0 bases from V and 4 bases from J, with 17 bases in between. The CDR3 DNA is TGCGCCAGCAGCTTGGCCCCCGGACAGTACAATTACGAGCAGTACTTC. Translation: CASSLAPGQYNYEQYF.

As for this clone: This sample also contains other DNA sequences that code for the same CDR3. This chain uses TRBV30 with TRBJ2-5; D is perhaps TRBD2 (6 bases). Trimming took 2 bases from V and 3 from J, leaving 7 bases between them. This CDR3 is built from 12 residues. Germline V CDR1 and CDR2: GTSNPN, SVGIG (reference sequence). The CDR3, as DNA: TGTGCCTGGAGTTCGGGGGAAGAGACCCAGTACTTC. Translation gives CAWSSGEETQYF.

This chain links TRBV2 with TRBJ1-1; 8 bases are shared with TRBD1. The length of the CDR3 is 14 residues. The ends lost 6 bases at V and 4 bases at J; junction bases unmatched: 7. Germline V CDR1 and CDR2: SNHLY, FYNNEI. For the CDR3, the DNA is TGTGCCAGCAGAGGACAGGGATGGGCCACTGAAGCTTTCTTT. This sequence encodes CASRGQGWATEAFF.

The chain has TRBV6-5 and TRBJ1-1; D might be TRBD1 (6 bases). There are 14 residues in the CDR3. V lost 6 bases and J lost 2, with 13 bases in between. CDR1 is MNHEY, CDR2 SVGAGI, per germline. This CDR3 reads CASREGGRNTEAFF. CDR3 sequence (DNA): TGTGCCAGCAGGGAGGGGGGGAGAAACACTGAAGCTTTCTTT.

The chain carries TRBV30 and TRBJ1-1, with D perhaps matching TRBD1 (6 bases). The germline CDR1 and CDR2 sequences are GTSNPN and SVGIG (reference sequence). Trimming shortened V by 3 bases and J by 2 bases, and 16 bases separated the two germline ends. The CDR3 runs 15 residues. CDR3 residues: CAWRPLGQTNTEAFF. DNA of the CDR3: TGTGCCTGGAGGCCTTTGGGACAAACAAACACTGAAGCTTTCTTT.

The gene calls are TRBV7-9 and TRBJ2-3; no definite D call. The CDR3 length is 12 residues. Trimming took 3 bases from V and 6 from J, leaving 7 bases between them. CDR1 is SEHNR and CDR2 is FQNEAQ in the germline V gene (reference sequence). CDR3 loop: CASSFLTDTQYF. The CDR3, as DNA: TGTGCCAGCAGCTTTCTGACTGATACGCAGTATTTT.

J is TRBJ2-7 and V is TRBV28; TRBD1 is a possible D gene (6 bases). The CDR3 consists of 14 residues. V was shortened by 5 bases and J by 4 bases, with 15 bases between the two germline ends. CDR1 and CDR2 from the germline V gene are MDHEN and SYDVKM. The CDR3 loop is CASSPLTGIYEQYF. The DNA of the CDR3 is TGTGCCAGCAGTCCACTAACAGGGATTTACGAGCAGTACTTC.

This chain joins TRBV5-1 and TRBJ2-7; D remains ambiguous. The germline CDR1 and CDR2 sequences are SGHRS and YFSETQ. V lost 3 bases to trimming and J lost 4 bases, with 14 bases between them. This CDR3 has 14 amino acids. The CDR3: CASSSSPERYEQYF. DNA of the CDR3: TGCGCCAGCAGCTCATCCCCCGAGAGATACGAGCAGTACTTC. Using reference TRBV5-1 and TRBJ2-7 for the parts outside the CDR3, the full variable domain is KAGVTQTPRYLIKTRGQQVTLSCSPISGHRSVSWYQQTPGQGLQFLFEYFSETQRNKGNFPGRFSGRQFSNSRSEMNVSTLELGDSALYLCASSSSPERYEQYFGPGTRLTVT.

The rearrangement uses TRBV7-9 and TRBJ2-7; 7 nucleotides agree with TRBD1. CDR3 length: 15 residues. CDR1 and CDR2 from the germline V gene are SEHNR and FQNEAQ (reference sequence). J was trimmed by 6 bases and V by 5 bases; bases with no gene match: 13. CDR3 in amino acids: CASSPQRTGVGEQYF. The CDR3, as DNA: TGTGCCAGCAGCCCCCAACGGACAGGTGTAGGCGAGCAGTACTTC.

This clone was recorded once. The chain couples TRBV9 to TRBJ1-4; 10 bases are shared with TRBD1. Losses at the gene ends were 4 bases for V and 7 bases for J; bases not matched to a gene: 4. This CDR3 spans 14 amino acids. Germline loops: CDR1 SGDLS, CDR2 YYNGEE. The DNA of the CDR3 is TGTGCCAGCAGCTCCGGGGACAGGGGTGAAAAACTGTTTTTT. Translation: CASSSGDRGEKLFF.

The gene calls are TRBV2 and TRBJ1-5; TRBD1 aligns across 7 bases. With 4 bases clipped from V and 7 bases from J, the junction kept 7 bases outside the gene matches. CDR1 is SNHLY and CDR2 is FYNNEI in the germline V gene. This CDR3 has 14 amino acids. The chain's CDR3 is CASSVADRVQPQHF. The CDR3 DNA sequence: TGTGCCAGCAGTGTGGCCGACAGGGTCCAGCCCCAGCATTTT.

V usage is TRBV10-2 and J usage is TRBJ2-1, with TRBD2 matching 9 bases. The CDR3 covers 18 residues. Unmatched junction bases numbered 24, after V lost 8 bases and J lost 10 bases. Looked up from germline, CDR1 is WSHSY and CDR2 is SAAADI. CDR3 region: CASRAFGLAPERGGEQFF. The CDR3 DNA reads as TGCGCCAGCCGTGCATTCGGACTAGCGCCGGAACGGGGGGGGGAGCAGTTCTTC.

J is TRBJ2-1 and V is TRBV24-1; D is unresolved. The V and J ends lost 1 base and 4 bases respectively, with 10 bases between them. This CDR3 contains 15 residues. Per the germline V gene, CDR1 is KGHDR and CDR2 is SFDVKD. The DNA of the CDR3 is TGTGCCACCAGTGATTTAGGAGACGGGTACAATGAGCAGTTCTTC. It encodes CATSDLGDGYNEQFF.

The J gene is TRBJ1-1, the V gene TRBV7-6, with a weak D call TRBD1 (5 bases). The V gene lost 1 base and the J gene lost 0 bases, with 9 bases spanning the gap. Germline V gene data show CDR1 as SGHVS and CDR2 as FNYEAQ. The CDR3 runs to 15 residues. The CDR3 sequence: CASSLEAGLNTEAFF. The DNA of the CDR3 is TGTGCCAGCAGCTTAGAGGCAGGGTTGAACACTGAAGCTTTCTTT.

This clone has only one observation. This chain's CDR3 is CASGTGHNYGYTF. Written as DNA, the CDR3 is TGTGCCAGCGGAACGGGACACAACTATGGCTACACCTTC. The J gene is TRBJ1-2, the V gene TRBV28, with a tentative D call TRBD1 (6 bases). Germline CDR1 reads MDHEN; CDR2 reads SYDVKM. The CDR3 has 13 amino acids. With 8 bases removed from V and 2 bases from J, the gap between germline ends came to 12 bases.

The chain has TRBV19 and TRBJ1-2; 8 positions match TRBD1. The CDR3 sequence is 13 residues long. With V trimmed by 6 bases and J by 8 bases, 8 bases remained unmatched. From germline, CDR1 is LNHDA and CDR2 SQIVND (reference sequence). CDR3 in amino acids: CASSFRGQRGYTF. Written as DNA, the CDR3 is TGTGCCAGTAGCTTCAGGGGGCAAAGAGGCTACACCTTC.

This CDR3 reads CAVAWESEKLFF. In DNA form, the CDR3 reads TGTGCCGTCGCGTGGGAGAGTGAAAAACTGTTTTTT. This chain connects TRBV2 to TRBJ1-4, with D unclear. This CDR3 is built from 12 residues. V lost 11 bases to trimming and J lost 7 bases, with 14 bases between them. The germline CDR1 and CDR2 sequences are SNHLY and FYNNEI.

This chain joins TRBV3-1 (or the pseudogene TRBV3-2) and TRBJ2-7, with D perhaps TRBD1 (6 bases). The CDR3 is 16 amino acids. Between the trimmed V and J ends, which lost 0 bases and 4 bases, there was a span of 16 bases. CDR1 and CDR2 from the germline V gene are LGHDT and YNNKEL (reference sequence). The CDR3 nucleotides read TGTGCCAGCAGCCAAGAAGGGGGAGACAGCCTTTACGAGCAGTACTTC. Protein product: CASSQEGGDSLYEQYF.

The V and J genes are TRBV29-1 and TRBJ1-4; 8 nucleotides match TRBD1. The germline CDR1 and CDR2 sequences are SQVTM and ANQGSEA. This CDR3 has 14 residues. V lost 7 bases to trimming and J lost 4 bases; unmatched junction nucleotides: 8. The CDR3 protein is CSAVGDRGNEKLFF. The DNA for the CDR3 is TGCAGCGCCGTGGGCGACAGGGGTAATGAAAAACTGTTTTTT.

The chain has TRBV7-9 and TRBJ1-5; weak D call: TRBD1 (5 bases). Trimming removed 7 bases at V and 2 bases at J, with 12 bases between. CDR1 and CDR2 (germline): SEHNR, FQNEAQ (reference sequence). This CDR3 spans 14 amino acids. In DNA form, the CDR3 reads TGTGCCAGCAAGGGTGGACAATGCAATCAGCCCCAGCATTTT. Translated, it gives CASKGGQCNQPQHF.

The CDR3 bases are TGTGCCAGCTCACCACCGGCCGTACCCGCTGAAGCTTTCTTT. It encodes CASSPPAVPAEAFF. V gene TRBV18 combines with J gene TRBJ1-1, with D unresolved. The CDR3 contains 14 residues. Trimming took off 0 bases at V and 6 bases at J, with 11 bases between the two ends. Per germline, CDR1 KGHSH and CDR2 LQKENI. Complete variable domain (other parts from reference TRBV18 and TRBJ1-1): NAGVMQNPRHLVRRRGQEARLRCSPMKGHSHVYWYRQLPEEGLKFMVYLQKENIIDESGMPKERFSAEFPKEGPSILRIQQVVRGDSAAYFCASSPPAVPAEAFFGQGTRLTVV.